The 12 T cell receptor beta chains listed next were all sequenced from one sample in a study of cytomegalovirus exposure and HLA in healthy donors. PCR used 60 Vbeta primers and 13 Jbeta primers. Measured with immunoSEQ multiplex PCR; TCRdb has only the in-frame clones, and not every one. Of almost 200,000 clones in the sample, about 80% were seen once. Sequenced input: PBMCs. These receptors all stem from a man aged 25-40 years in good health and CMV-seronegative.

This rearrangement joins TRBV6-1 to TRBJ1-6; 7 bases fit TRBD1. Germline assignment: CDR1 MNHNS and CDR2 SASEGT. This CDR3 is 14 amino acids long. After removal of 6 bases from V and 10 bases from J, the junction contained 9 bases not matched to a gene. The CDR3 DNA follows: TGTGCCAGCAGACAGACAGGGCTTGGGTCACCCCTCCACTTT. Translated: CASRQTGLGSPLHF.

V is TRBV12-2 and J is TRBJ1-2. TRBV12-2 is tagged as a pseudogene. The CDR3 has 17 residues. In DNA form, the CDR3 reads TGTGCAAGTCGCTCCCCGGATGATCCCCCCGGGGGCTATGGCTACACCTTC. It codes for CASRSPDDPPGGYGYTF.

This clone has only a few counts. The chain joins TRBV4-1 to TRBJ2-7, with D unresolved. This CDR3 comprises 14 residues. With 0 bases removed from V and 5 bases from J, the gap between germline ends came to 11 bases. The V gene's germline CDR1 is MGHRA and CDR2 YSYEKL. The DNA for the CDR3 is TGCGCCAGCAGCCAAGAGGTTGCAGGAAACGAGCAGTACTTC. This sequence encodes CASSQEVAGNEQYF.

This clone occurred a few times. This sequence joins TRBV30 and TRBJ1-2; D not certain. The CDR3 consists of 11 residues. Germline assignment: CDR1 GTSNPN and CDR2 SVGIG (reference sequence). Between the trimmed V and J ends, which lost 1 base and 5 bases, there was a span of 5 bases. CDR3 residues: CAWSDNYGYTF. The CDR3 DNA reads TGTGCCTGGAGTGACAATTATGGCTACACCTTC.

Here the CDR3 reads CASSLREREMYEQYF. The CDR3 nucleotides are TGTGCCAGCAGCTTAAGGGAGCGGGAGATGTACGAGCAGTACTTC. The gene calls are TRBV7-3 and TRBJ2-7, with 8 bases identical to TRBD2. J gave up 4 bases and V 1 base, and 6 bases lay outside the gene matches. The germline CDR1 and CDR2 sequences are SGHTA and FQGTGA. The length of the CDR3 is 15 residues.

The rearrangement links TRBV6-5 to TRBJ1-1; D gene unclear. The CDR3 is made up of 13 amino acids. CDR1 MNHEY and CDR2 SVGAGI come from the germline V gene. V shed 7 bases and J shed 4 bases, with 13 bases lying between them. The CDR3, as DNA: TGTGCCAGCACCAAACGGGGAGGCACTGAAGCTTTCTTT. Its translation is CASTKRGGTEAFF.

This clone came up once. V usage is TRBV29-1 and J usage is TRBJ2-3; D possibly corresponds to TRBD2 (7 bases). CDR3 size: 12 residues. Germline lookup yields CDR1 SQVTM and CDR2 ANQGSEA. V lost 8 bases and J lost 4, with 13 bases in between. The CDR3 loop reads CSIKGGADTQYF. CDR3 DNA sequence: TGCAGCATCAAAGGGGGGGCAGATACGCAGTATTTT.

There are a few counts of this clone. V gene TRBV6-1 combines with J gene TRBJ1-1; TRBD1 is a possible D gene (5 bases). V lost 4 bases and J lost 2, with 14 bases in between. Germline V lookup: CDR1 MNHNS, CDR2 SASEGT. The CDR3 is 15 residues long. CDR3 loop: CASSVDSLPNTEAFF. CDR3 in DNA: TGTGCCAGCAGTGTTGACAGCTTGCCCAACACTGAAGCTTTCTTT.

This chain joins TRBV27 and TRBJ2-3; maybe TRBD2 (7 bases). The V gene's germline CDR1 is MNHEY and CDR2 SMNVEV (reference sequence). Trimming left V 2 bases short and J 0 bases short, with 12 bases between. This CDR3 is 16 amino acids long. The CDR3 nucleotides read TGTGCCAGCAGTTTACGGGGGGCGGGAAGCACAGATACGCAGTATTTT. Protein: CASSLRGAGSTDTQYF.

This chain connects TRBV30 to TRBJ1-1; D might be TRBD1 (5 bases). The CDR3 consists of 16 residues. V gave up 2 bases and J gave up 5 bases, with 21 bases separating them. The germline V gene encodes CDR1 GTSNPN and CDR2 SVGIG (reference sequence). CDR3 region: CAWSPRDSGWGTEAFF. In DNA form, the CDR3 reads TGTGCCTGGAGTCCTAGGGACTCCGGATGGGGGACTGAAGCTTTCTTT.

This rearrangement joins TRBV7-3 to TRBJ2-3, with D possibly matching TRBD2 (6 bases). V lost 5 bases, J lost 3 bases, and 15 bases lay in between. This CDR3 region has 15 residues. The germline gives CDR1 SGHTA, CDR2 FQGTGA. CDR3 nucleotide sequence: TGTGCCAGCAGCCTCACGGGAGTGGTTACAGATACGCAGTATTTT. Encoded protein: CASSLTGVVTDTQYF.

J is TRBJ2-5 and V is TRBV7-3, with 9 bases lining up with TRBD2. Germline values: CDR1 SGHTA, CDR2 FQGTGA. V lost 5 bases, J lost 5 bases, and 9 bases stayed unmatched. The CDR3 has 15 amino acids. The chain's CDR3 is CASSNAGGPLETQYF. For the CDR3, the DNA is TGTGCCAGCAGCAATGCGGGAGGGCCTCTGGAGACCCAGTACTTC. The full variable domain, with the rest looked up from reference TRBV7-3 and TRBJ2-5, is GAGVSQTPSNKVTEKGKYVELRCDPISGHTALYWYRQSLGQGPEFLIYFQGTGAADDSGLPNDRFFAVRPEGSVSTLKIQRTERGDSAVYLCASSNAGGPLETQYFGPGTRLLVL.